This T cell receptor (beta chain) was documented in a study of CD8+ T cells in alopecia areata. General study results and limits: Clarity of TCR sharing across patients fell short of that in mice, possibly HLA-related. It was lesional scalp, especially alopecia totalis/universalis, that showed higher clonality than normal scalp. Many expanded lesional clones persisted in scalp and blood during tofacitinib.

Treatment defined: oral pan-JAK inhibitor, 5-10 mg twice daily. Comment on this clone: Its specificity is not known.

This CDR3 is 15 amino acids long. Deletions cut 4 bases from V and 4 bases from J, with 17 bases between. From germline, CDR1 is MNHEY and CDR2 SVGAGI. Reverse transcription of extracted RNA yielded cDNA, which provided the sequencing template. The repertoire was sequenced with immunoSEQ multiplex PCR; TCRdb's copy has only in-frame clones and lacks some. Of more than 90,000 clones in the sample, about three fifths were seen once. This sequence joins TRBV6-5 and TRBJ2-7, with a tentative D call TRBD2 (6 bases). Sequencing was performed on CD8+ T cells sorted from blood, taken at week 24, from a patient treated with tofacitinib. The sequence was collected from a human donor with alopecia areata. The CDR3: CASSSPGSGLYEQYF. The CDR3 DNA sequence: TGTGCCAGCAGTTCTCCTGGTAGCGGACTTTACGAGCAGTACTTC.